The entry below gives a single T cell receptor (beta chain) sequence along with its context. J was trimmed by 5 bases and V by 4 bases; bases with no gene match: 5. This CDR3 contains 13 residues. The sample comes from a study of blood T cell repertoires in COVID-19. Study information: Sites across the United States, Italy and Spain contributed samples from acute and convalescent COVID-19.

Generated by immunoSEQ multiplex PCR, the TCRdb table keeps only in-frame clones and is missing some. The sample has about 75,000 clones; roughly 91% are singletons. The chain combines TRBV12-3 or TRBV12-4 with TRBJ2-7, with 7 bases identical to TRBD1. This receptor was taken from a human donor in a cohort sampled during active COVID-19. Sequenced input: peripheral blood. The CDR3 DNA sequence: TGTGCCAGCAGTTCATTACAGGGGAACGAGCAGTACTTC. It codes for CASSSLQGNEQYF.